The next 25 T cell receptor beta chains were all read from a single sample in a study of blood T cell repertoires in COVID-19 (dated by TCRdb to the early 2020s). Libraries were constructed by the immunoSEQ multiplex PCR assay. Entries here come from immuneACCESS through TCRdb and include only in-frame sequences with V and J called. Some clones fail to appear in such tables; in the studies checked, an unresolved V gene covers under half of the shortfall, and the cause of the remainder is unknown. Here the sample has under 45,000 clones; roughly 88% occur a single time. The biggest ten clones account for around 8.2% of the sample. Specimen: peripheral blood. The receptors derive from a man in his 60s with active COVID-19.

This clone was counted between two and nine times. The CDR3 DNA sequence: TGCGCCAGCAGCTCGGGACTAGCGGGAGGAGGATTCCAAGAGACCCAGTACTTC. Amino acid sequence: CASSSGLAGGGFQETQYF. The chain recombines TRBV5-1 with TRBJ2-5; TRBD2 matches at 15 bases. V lost 3 bases, J lost 1 base, and 7 bases stayed unmatched. The CDR3 totals 18 residues. CDR1 is SGHRS and CDR2 is YFSETQ in the germline V gene.

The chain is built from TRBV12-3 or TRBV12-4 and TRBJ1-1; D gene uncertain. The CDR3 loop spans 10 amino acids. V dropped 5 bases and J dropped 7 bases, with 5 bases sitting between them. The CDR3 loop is CASSPNEAFF. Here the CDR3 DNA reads TGTGCCAGCAGTCCAAATGAAGCTTTCTTT.

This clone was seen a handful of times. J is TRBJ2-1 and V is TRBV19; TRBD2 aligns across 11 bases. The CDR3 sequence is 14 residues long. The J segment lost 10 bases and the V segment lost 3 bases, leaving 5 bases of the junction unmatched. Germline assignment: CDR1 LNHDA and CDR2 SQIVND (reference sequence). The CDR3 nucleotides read TGTGCCAGTAGTATGCTAGCGGGAGGCGGAGAGCAGTTCTTC. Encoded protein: CASSMLAGGGEQFF.

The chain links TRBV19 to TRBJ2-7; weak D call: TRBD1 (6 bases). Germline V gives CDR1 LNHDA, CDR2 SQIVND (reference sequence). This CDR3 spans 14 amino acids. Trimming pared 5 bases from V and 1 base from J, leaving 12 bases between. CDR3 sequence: CASSVRGTSYEQYF. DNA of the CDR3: TGTGCCAGTAGTGTCAGGGGAACTTCCTACGAGCAGTACTTC.

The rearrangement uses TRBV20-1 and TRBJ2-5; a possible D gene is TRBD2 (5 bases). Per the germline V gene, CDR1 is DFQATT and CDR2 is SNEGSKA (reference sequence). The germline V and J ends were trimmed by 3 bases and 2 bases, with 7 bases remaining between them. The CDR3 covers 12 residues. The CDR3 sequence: CSASRTQETQYF. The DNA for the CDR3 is TGCAGTGCTAGTAGGACTCAAGAGACCCAGTACTTC.

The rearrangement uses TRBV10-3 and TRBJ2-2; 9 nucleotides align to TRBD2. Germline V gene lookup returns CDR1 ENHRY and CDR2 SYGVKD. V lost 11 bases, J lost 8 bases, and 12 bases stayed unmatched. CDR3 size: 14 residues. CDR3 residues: CAASSSGIAGELFF. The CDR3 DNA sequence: TGTGCCGCCTCCTCTAGCGGGATAGCAGGGGAGCTGTTTTTT.

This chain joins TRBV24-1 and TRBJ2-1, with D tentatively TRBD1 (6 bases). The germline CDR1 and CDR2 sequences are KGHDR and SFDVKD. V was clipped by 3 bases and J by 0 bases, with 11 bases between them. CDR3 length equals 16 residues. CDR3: CATSDRTASSYNEQFF. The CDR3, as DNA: TGTGCCACCAGTGATCGGACAGCGAGCTCCTACAATGAGCAGTTCTTC.

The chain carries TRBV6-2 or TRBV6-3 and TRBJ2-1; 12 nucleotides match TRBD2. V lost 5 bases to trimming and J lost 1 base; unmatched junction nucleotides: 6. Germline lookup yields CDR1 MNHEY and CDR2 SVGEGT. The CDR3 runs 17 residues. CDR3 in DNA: TGTGCCAGCAGTACCTCCCTAGCGGGAGGGTCCTACAATGAGCAGTTCTTC. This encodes CASSTSLAGGSYNEQFF.

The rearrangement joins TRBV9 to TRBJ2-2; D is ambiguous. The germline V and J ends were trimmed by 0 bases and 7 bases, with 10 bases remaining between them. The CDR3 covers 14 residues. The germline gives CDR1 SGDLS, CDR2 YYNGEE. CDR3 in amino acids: CASSVDGSHGELFF. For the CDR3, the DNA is TGTGCCAGCAGCGTAGACGGGTCTCACGGGGAGCTGTTTTTT.

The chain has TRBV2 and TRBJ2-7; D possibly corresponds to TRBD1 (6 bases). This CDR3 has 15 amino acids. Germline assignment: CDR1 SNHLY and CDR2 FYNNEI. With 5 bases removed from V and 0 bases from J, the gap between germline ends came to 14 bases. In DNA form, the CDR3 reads TGTGCCAGCAGTAGAACGGACAGTATCTCCTACGAGCAGTACTTC. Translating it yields CASSRTDSISYEQYF.

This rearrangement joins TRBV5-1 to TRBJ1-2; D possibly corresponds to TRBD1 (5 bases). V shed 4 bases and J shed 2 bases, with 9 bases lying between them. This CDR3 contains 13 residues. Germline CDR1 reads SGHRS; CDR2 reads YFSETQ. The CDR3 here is CASSRDRNYGYTF. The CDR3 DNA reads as TGCGCCAGCAGCCGCGACAGAAACTATGGCTACACCTTC.

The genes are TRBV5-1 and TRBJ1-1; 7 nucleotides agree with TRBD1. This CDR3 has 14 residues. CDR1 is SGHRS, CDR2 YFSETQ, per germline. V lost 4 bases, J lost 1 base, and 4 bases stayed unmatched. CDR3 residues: CASSRGTANTEAFF. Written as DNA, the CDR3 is TGCGCCAGCAGCCGAGGGACAGCGAACACTGAAGCTTTCTTT.

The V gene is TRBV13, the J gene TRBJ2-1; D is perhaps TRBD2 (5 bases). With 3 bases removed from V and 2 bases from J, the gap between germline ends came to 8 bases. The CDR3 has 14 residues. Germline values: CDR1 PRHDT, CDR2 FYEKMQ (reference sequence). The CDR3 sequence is CASSLTRAYNEQFF. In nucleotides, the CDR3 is TGTGCCAGCAGCTTGACGCGGGCCTACAATGAGCAGTTCTTC.

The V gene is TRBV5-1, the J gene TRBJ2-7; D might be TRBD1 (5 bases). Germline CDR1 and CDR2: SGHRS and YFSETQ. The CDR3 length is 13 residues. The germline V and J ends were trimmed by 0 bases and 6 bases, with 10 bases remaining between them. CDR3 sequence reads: CASSLGGVGEQYF. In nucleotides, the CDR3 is TGCGCCAGCAGCTTGGGGGGCGTAGGCGAGCAGTACTTC.

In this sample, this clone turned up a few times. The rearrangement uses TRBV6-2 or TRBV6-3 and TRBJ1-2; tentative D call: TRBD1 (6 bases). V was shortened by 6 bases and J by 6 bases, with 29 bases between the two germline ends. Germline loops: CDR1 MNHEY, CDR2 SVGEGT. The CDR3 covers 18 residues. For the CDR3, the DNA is TGTGCCAGCAGCCCTTCTGTTTTCTCCGGGGGGCGGCTCGATGGCTACACCTTC. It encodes CASSPSVFSGGRLDGYTF.

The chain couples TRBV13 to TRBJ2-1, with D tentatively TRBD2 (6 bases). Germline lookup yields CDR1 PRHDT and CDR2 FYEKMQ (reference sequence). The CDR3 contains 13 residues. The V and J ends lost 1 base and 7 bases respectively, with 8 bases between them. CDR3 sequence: CASSLDRGNEQFF. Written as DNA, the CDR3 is TGTGCCAGCAGCTTAGATCGGGGGAATGAGCAGTTCTTC.

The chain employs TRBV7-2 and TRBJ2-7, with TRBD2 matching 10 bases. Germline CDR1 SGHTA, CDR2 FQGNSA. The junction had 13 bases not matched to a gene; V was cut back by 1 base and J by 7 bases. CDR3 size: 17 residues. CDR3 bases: TGTGCCAGCAGCTTAGGCCGAGCGGGAGGGCCGGCGGGGGAGCAGTACTTC. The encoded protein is CASSLGRAGGPAGEQYF.

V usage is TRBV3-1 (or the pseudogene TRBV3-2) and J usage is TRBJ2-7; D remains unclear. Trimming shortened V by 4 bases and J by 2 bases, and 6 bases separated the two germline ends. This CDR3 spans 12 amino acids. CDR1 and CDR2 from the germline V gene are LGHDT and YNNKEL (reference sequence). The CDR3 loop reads CASSPHPYEQYF. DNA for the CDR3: TGTGCCAGCAGCCCACACCCCTACGAGCAGTACTTC.

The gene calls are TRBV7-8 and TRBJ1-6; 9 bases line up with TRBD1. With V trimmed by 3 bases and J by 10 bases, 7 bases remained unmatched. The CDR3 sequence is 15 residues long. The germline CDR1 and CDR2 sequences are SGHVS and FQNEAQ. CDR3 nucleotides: TGTGCCAGCAGCTTGACGGACAGGGGAGGATCACCCCTCCACTTT. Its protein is CASSLTDRGGSPLHF. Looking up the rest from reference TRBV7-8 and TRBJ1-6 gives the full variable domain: GAGVSQSPRYKVAKRGQDVALRCDPISGHVSLFWYQQALGQGPEFLTYFQNEAQLDKSGLPSDRFFAERPEGSVSTLKIQRTQQEDSAVYLCASSLTDRGGSPLHFGNGTRLTVT.

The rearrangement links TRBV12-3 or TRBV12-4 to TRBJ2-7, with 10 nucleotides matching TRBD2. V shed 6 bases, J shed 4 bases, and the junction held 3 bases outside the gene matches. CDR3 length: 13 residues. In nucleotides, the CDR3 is TGTGCCAGCAGCCAGCGGGAGGGGTACGAGCAGTACTTC. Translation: CASSQREGYEQYF.

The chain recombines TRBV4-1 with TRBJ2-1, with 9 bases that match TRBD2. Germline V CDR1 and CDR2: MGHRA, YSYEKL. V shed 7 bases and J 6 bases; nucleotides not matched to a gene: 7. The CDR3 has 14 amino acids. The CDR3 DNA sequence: TGCGCCAGCAAGGGGCGGGAGGGCCGCAATGAGCAGTTCTTC. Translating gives CASKGREGRNEQFF.

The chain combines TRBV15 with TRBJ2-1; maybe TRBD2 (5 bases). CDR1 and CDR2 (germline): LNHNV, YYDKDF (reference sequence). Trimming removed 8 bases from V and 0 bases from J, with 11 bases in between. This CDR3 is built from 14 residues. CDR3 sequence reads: CATGGPSSYNEQFF. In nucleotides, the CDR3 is TGTGCCACCGGAGGACCCAGCTCCTACAATGAGCAGTTCTTC.

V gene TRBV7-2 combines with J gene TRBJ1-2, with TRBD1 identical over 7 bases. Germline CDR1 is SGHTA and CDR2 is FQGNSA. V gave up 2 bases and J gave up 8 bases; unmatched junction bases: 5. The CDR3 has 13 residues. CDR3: CASSLIAGGGYTF. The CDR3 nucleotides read TGTGCCAGCAGCTTAATAGCAGGGGGAGGCTACACCTTC.

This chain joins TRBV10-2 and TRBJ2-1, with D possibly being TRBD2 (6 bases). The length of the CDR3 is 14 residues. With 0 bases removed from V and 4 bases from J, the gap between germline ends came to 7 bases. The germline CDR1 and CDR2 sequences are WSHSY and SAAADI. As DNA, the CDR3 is TGCGCCAGCAGTGAGTCTAGCGGATACAATGAGCAGTTCTTC. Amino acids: CASSESSGYNEQFF.

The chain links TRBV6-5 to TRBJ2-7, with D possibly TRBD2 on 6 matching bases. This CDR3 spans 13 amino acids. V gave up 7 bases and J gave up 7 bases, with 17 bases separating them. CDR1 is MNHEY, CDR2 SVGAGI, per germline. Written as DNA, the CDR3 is TGTGCCAGCAACCGGCGGGGAGGAGGGGAGCAGTACTTC. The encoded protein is CASNRRGGGEQYF.